Sequencing of this T cell receptor (beta chain) was carried out in a study of identifying expanded T cells in peripheral blood. Some clones are missing from TCRdb's copy, which holds only in-frame ones; the method was immunoSEQ multiplex PCR. The sample has about 91,000 clones, more than 70% seen once. This clone occurred once. The specimen was blood. The source is a person aged 18 to 75 in good health.

The CDR3 here is CASSLVGEQETQYF. The CDR3 nucleotides read TGTGCCAGCAGCTTAGTGGGGGAACAAGAGACCCAGTACTTC. The genes are TRBV5-6 and TRBJ2-5; D could derive from TRBD1 or TRBD2 (5 bases each). Per germline, CDR1 SGHDT and CDR2 YYEEEE. The CDR3 totals 14 residues. V lost 2 bases to trimming and J lost 2 bases, with 10 bases between them.